This T cell receptor (beta chain) was obtained from a study of control samples from healthy donors and cancer patients. Using immunoSEQ multiplex PCR, the repertoire was profiled, and TCRdb retains in-frame clones only, with some absent. The sample gives about 130,000 clones, 85% to 95% of which show up once; roughly 0.54% is in the top ten. V gave up 2 bases and J gave up 2 bases; unmatched junction bases: 4. This CDR3 spans 15 amino acids. From germline, CDR1 is MNHEY and CDR2 SVGEGT. The receptor was derived from a man older than 75 with head and neck cancer. The chain is built from TRBV6-2 or TRBV6-3 and TRBJ2-3; TRBD2 agrees at 7 bases. Sequencing input: PBMCs. The CDR3 protein is CASSYPAGITDTQYF. DNA for the CDR3: TGTGCCAGCAGTTACCCAGCGGGGATCACAGATACGCAGTATTTT.